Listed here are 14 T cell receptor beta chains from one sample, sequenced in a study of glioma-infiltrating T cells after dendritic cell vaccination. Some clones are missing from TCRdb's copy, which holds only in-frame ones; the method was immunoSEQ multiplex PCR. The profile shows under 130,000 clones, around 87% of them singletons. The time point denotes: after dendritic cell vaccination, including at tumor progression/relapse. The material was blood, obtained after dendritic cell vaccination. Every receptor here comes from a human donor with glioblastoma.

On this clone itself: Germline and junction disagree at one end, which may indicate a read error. CDR3 protein: CASSEVGASNEQYF. Written as DNA, the CDR3 is TGTGCCAGCAGTGAAGTGGGGGCCTCCAACGAGCAGTACTTC. The V and J genes are TRBV25-1 and TRBJ2-7; perhaps TRBD1 as D (6 bases). Germline values: CDR1 MGHDK, CDR2 SYGVNS. The CDR3 spans 14 residues.

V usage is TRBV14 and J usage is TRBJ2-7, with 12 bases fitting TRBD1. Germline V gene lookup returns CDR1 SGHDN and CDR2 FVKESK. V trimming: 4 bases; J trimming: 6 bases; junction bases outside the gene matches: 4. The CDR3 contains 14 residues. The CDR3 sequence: CASSLGDRGREQYF. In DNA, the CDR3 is TGTGCCAGCAGCCTTGGGGACAGGGGGCGCGAGCAGTACTTC.

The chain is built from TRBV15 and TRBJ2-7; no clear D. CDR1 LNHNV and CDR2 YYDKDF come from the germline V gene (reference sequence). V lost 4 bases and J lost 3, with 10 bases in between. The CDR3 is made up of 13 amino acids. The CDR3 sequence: CATSTAQVYEQYF. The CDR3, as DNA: TGTGCCACCAGCACCGCCCAGGTCTACGAGCAGTACTTC.

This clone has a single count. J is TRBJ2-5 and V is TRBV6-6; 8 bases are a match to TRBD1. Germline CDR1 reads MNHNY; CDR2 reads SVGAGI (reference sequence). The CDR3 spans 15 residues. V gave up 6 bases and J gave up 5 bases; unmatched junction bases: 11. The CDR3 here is CASSPGGWSDETQYF. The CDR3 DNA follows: TGTGCCAGCAGCCCAGGGGGCTGGTCGGATGAGACCCAGTACTTC.

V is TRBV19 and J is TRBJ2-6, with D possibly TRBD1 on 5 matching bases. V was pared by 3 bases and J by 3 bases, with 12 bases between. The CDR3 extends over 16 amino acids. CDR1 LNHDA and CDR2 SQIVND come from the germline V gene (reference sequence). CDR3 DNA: TGTGCCAGTAGTATTCAGGGTGGCCTTGGGGCCAACGTCCTGACTTTC. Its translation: CASSIQGGLGANVLTF.

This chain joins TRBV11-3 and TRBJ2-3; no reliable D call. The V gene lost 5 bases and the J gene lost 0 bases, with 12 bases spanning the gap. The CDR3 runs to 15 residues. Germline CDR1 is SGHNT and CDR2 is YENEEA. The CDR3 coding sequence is TGTGCCAGCAGCGCGGTGATTTCCAGCACAGATACGCAGTATTTT. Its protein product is CASSAVISSTDTQYF.

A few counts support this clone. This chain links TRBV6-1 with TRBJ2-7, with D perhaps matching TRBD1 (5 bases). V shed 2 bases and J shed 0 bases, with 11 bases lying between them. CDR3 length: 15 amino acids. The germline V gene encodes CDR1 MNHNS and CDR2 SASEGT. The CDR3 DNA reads TGTGCCAGCAGTGAATTTTTGGACAACTCCTACGAGCAGTACTTC. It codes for CASSEFLDNSYEQYF.

CDR3 nucleotides: TGCGCCAGCAGCCAACAACTAGCGGGAGGGGTGCGGAGCTACGAGCAGTACTTC. It is translated as CASSQQLAGGVRSYEQYF. The V gene is TRBV4-1, the J gene TRBJ2-7, with TRBD2 matching over 13 bases. Germline V gives CDR1 MGHRA, CDR2 YSYEKL. CDR3 length equals 18 residues. The ends lost 2 bases at V and 3 bases at J; junction bases unmatched: 10.

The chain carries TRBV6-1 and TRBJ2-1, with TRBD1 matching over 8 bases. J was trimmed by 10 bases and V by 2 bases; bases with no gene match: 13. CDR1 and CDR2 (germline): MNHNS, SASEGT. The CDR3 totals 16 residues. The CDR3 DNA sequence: TGTGCCAGCAGTGAATCCCCTCCTCAGGGGGCGGGGGAGCAGTTCTTC. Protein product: CASSESPPQGAGEQFF.

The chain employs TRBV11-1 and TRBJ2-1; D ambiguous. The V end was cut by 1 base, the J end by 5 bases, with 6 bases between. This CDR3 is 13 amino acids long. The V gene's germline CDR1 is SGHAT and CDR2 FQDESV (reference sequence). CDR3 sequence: CASSLESDNEQFF. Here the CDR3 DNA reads TGTGCCAGCAGCTTAGAAAGCGACAATGAGCAGTTCTTC. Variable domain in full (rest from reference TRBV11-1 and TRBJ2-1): EAEVAQSPRYKITEKSQAVAFWCDPISGHATLYWYRQILGQGPELLVQFQDESVVDDSQLPKDRFSAERLKGVDSTLKIQPAELGDSAMYLCASSLESDNEQFFGPGTRLTVL.

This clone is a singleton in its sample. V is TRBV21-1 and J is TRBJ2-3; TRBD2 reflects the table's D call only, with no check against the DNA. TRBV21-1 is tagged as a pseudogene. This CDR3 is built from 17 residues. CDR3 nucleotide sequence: TGTGCCAGCAGCAAAGTGGTTAGCGGGGCCTACACAGATACGCAGTATTTT. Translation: CASSKVVSGAYTDTQYF.

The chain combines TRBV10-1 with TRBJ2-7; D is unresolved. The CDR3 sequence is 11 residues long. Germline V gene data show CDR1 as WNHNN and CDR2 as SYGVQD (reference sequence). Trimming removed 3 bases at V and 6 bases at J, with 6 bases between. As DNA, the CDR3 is TGCGCCAGCAGTGATTCTATCGAGCAGTACTTC. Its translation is CASSDSIEQYF.

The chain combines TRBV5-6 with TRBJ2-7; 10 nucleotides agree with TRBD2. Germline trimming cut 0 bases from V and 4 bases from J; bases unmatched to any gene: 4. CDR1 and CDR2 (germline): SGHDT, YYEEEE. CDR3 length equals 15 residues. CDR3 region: CASSLGLAGAYEQYF. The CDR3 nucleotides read TGTGCCAGCAGCTTGGGGCTAGCGGGGGCGTACGAGCAGTACTTC.

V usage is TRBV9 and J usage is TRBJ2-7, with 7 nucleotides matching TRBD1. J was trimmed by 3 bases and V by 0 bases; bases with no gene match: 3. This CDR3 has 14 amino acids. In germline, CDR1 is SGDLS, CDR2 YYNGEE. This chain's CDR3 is CASSVASGGYEQYF. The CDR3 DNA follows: TGTGCCAGCAGCGTAGCTTCAGGGGGCTACGAGCAGTACTTC.